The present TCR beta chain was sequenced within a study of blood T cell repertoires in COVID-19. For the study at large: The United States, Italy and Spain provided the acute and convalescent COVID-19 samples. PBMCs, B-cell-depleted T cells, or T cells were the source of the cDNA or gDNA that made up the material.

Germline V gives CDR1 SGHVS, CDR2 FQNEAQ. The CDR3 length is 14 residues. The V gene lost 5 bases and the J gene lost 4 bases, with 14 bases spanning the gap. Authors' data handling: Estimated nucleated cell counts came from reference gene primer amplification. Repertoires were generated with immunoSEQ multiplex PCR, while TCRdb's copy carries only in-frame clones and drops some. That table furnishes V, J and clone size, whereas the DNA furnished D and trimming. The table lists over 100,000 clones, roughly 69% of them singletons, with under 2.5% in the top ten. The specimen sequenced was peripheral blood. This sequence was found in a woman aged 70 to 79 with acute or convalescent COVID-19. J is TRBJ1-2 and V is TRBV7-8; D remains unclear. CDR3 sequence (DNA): TGTGCCAGCAGCCTGATGGCAGGCTCCTATGGCTACACCTTC. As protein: CASSLMAGSYGYTF. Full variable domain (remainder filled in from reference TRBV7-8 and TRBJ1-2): GAGVSQSPRYKVAKRGQDVALRCDPISGHVSLFWYQQALGQGPEFLTYFQNEAQLDKSGLPSDRFFAERPEGSVSTLKIQRTQQEDSAVYLCASSLMAGSYGYTFGSGTRLTVV.